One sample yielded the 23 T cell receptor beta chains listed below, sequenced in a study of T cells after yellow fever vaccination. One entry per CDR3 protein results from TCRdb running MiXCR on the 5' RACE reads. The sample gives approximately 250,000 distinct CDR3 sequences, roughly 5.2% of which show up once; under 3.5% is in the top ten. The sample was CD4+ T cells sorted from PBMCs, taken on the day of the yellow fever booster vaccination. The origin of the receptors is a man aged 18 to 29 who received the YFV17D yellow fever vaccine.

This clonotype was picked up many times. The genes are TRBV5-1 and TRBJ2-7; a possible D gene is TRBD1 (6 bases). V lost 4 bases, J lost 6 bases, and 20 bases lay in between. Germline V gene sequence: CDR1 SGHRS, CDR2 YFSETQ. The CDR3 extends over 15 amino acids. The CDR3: CASSQARGHSREQYF. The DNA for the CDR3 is TGCGCCAGCAGCCAGGCCCGGGGACACAGTCGCGAGCAGTACTTC.

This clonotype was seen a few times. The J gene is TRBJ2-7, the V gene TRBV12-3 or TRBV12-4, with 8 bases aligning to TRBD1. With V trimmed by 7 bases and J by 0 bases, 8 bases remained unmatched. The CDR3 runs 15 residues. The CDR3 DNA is TGTGCCAGCACCAGGGGGCCGGGGCCCTCCTACGAGCAGTACTTC. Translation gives CASTRGPGPSYEQYF.

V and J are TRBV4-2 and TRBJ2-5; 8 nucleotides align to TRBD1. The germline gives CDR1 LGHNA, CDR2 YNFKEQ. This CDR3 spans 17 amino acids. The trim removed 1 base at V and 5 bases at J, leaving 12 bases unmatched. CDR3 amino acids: CASSQAPGGSLGETQYF. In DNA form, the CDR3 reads TGTGCCAGCAGCCAAGCGCCAGGGGGCAGTTTAGGGGAGACCCAGTACTTC.

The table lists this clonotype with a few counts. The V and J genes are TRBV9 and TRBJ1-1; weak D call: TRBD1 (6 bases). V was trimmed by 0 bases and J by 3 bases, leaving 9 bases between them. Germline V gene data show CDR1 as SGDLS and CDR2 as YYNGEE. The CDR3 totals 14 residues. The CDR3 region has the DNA TGTGCCAGCAGCGTAGCTGCAGGGGACACTGAAGCTTTCTTT. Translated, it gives CASSVAAGDTEAFF.

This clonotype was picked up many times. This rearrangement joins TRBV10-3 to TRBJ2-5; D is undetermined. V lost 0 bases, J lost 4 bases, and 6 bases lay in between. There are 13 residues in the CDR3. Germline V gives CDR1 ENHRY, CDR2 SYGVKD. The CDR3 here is CAISESGRETQYF. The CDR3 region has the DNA TGTGCCATCAGTGAGTCGGGCCGAGAGACCCAGTACTTC.

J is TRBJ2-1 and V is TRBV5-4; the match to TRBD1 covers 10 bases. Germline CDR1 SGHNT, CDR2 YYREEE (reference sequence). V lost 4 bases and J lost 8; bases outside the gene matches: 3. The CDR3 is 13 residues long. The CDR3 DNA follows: TGTGCCAGCAGCCGGGACAGGGGAGATGAGCAGTTCTTC. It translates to CASSRDRGDEQFF.

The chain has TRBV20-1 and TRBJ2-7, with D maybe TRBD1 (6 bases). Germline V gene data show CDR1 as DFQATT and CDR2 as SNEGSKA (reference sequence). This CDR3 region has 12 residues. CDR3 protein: CGVSQGIYEQYV. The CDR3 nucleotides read TGCGGTGTGAGCCAGGGGATCTACGAGCAGTACGTC.

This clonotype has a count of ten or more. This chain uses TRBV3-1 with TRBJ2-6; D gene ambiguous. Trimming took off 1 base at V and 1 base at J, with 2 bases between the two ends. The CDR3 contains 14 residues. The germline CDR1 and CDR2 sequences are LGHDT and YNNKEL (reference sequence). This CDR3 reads CASSQGSGANVLTF. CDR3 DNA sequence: TGTGCCAGCAGCCAAGGATCTGGGGCCAACGTCCTGACTTTC.

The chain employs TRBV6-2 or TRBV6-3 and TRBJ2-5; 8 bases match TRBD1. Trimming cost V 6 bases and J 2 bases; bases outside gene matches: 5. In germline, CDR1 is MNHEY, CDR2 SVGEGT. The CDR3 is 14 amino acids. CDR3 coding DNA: TGTGCCAGCAGCACCCGGGACAGGCAAGAGACCCAGTACTTC. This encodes CASSTRDRQETQYF.

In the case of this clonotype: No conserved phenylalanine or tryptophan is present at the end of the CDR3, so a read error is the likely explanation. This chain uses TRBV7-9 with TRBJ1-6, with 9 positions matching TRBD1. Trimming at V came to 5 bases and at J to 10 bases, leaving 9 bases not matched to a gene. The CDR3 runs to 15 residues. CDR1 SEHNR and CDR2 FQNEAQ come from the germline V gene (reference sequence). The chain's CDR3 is CASSGAGQGLSPLHL. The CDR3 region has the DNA TGTGCCAGCAGCGGCGCGGGACAGGGTTTATCACCCCTCCACCTT.

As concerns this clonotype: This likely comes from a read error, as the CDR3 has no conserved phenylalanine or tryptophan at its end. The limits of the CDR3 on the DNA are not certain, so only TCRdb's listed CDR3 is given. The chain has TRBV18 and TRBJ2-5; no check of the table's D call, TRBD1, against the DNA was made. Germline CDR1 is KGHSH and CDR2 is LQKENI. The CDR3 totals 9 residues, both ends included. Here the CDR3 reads CASSPNRGV.

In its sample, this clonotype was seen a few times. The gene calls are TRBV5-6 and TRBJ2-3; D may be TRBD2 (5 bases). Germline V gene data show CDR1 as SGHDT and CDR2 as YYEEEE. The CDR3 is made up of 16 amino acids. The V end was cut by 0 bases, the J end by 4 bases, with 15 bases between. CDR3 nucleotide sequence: TGTGCCAGCAGCTTGGGATTAACTCTTAGCGCAGATACGCAGTATTTT. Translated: CASSLGLTLSADTQYF.

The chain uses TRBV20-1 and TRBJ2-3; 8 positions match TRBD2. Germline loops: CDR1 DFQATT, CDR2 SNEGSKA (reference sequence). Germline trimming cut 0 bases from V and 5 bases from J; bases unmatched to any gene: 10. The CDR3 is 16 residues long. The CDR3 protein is CSARDTGGPVEDTQYF. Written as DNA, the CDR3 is TGCAGTGCTAGAGATACGGGGGGGCCGGTCGAAGATACGCAGTATTTT.

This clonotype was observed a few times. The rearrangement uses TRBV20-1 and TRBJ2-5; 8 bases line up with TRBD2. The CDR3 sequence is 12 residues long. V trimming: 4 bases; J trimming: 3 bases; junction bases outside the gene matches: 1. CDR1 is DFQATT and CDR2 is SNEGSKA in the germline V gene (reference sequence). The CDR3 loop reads CSATTSEETQYF. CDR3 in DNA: TGCAGTGCTACGACTAGCGAAGAGACCCAGTACTTC.

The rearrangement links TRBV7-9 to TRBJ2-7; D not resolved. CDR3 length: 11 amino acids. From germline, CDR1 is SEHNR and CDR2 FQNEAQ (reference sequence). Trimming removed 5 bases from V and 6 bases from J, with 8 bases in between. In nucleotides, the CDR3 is TGTGCCAGCAGCGTAGGGCGCGAGCAGTACTTC. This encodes CASSVGREQYF.

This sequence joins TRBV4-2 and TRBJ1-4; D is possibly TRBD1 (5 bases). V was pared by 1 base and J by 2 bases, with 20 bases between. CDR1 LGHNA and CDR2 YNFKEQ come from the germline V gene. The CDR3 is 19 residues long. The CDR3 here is CASSQAGGTHPTTNEKLFF. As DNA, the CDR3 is TGTGCCAGCAGCCAAGCGGGAGGGACCCACCCAACTACTAATGAAAAACTGTTTTTT.

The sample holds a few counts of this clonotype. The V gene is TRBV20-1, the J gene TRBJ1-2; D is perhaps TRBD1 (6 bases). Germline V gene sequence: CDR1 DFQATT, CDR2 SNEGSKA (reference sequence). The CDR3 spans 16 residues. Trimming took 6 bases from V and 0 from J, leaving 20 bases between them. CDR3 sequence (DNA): TGCAGTGCCACCACCGCGGGGGCGATAGCTAACTATGGCTACACCTTC. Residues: CSATTAGAIANYGYTF.

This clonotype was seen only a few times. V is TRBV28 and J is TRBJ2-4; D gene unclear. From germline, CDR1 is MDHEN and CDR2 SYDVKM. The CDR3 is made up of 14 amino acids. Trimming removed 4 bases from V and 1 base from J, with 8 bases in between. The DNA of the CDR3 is TGTGCCAGCAGTTCGAGGATTGCCAAAAACATTCAGTACTTC. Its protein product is CASSSRIAKNIQYF.

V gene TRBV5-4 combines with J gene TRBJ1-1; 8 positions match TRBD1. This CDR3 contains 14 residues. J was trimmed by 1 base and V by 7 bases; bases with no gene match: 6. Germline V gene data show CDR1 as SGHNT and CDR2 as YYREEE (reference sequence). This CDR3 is CASLDRGQNTEAFF. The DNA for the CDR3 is TGTGCCAGCCTAGACAGGGGCCAGAACACTGAAGCTTTCTTT.

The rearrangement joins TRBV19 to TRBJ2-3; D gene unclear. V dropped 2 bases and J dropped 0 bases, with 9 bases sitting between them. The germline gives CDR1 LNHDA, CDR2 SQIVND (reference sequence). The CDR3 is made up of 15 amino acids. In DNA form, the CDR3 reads TGTGCCAGTAGTATACAGGATTATAGCACAGATACGCAGTATTTT. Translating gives CASSIQDYSTDTQYF.

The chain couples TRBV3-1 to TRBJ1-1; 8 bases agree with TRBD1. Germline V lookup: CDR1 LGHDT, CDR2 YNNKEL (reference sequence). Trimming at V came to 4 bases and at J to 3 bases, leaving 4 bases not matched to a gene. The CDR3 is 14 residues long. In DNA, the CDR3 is TGTGCCAGCAGCCTACAGGGGGTGTACACTGAAGCTTTCTTT. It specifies CASSLQGVYTEAFF. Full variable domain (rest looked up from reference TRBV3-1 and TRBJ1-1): DTAVSQTPKYLVTQMGNDKSIKCEQNLGHDTMYWYKQDSKKFLKIMFSYNNKELIINETVPNRFSPKSPDKAHLNLHINSLELGDSAVYFCASSLQGVYTEAFFGQGTRLTVV.

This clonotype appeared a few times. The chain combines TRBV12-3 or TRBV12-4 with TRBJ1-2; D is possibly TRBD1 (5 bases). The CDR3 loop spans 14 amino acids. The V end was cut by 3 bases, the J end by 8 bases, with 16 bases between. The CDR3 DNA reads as TGTGCCAGCAGTTTTCATTCCCAGGGCGAAGGCTACACCTTC. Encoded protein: CASSFHSQGEGYTF.

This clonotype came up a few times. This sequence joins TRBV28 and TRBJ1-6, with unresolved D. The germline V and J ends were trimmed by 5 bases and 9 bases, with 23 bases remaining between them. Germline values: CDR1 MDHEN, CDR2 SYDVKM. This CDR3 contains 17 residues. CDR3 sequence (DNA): TGTGCCAGCAGTCTAAGACTTGGACCGGTAGACGTTTCACCCCTCCACTTT. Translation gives CASSLRLGPVDVSPLHF.